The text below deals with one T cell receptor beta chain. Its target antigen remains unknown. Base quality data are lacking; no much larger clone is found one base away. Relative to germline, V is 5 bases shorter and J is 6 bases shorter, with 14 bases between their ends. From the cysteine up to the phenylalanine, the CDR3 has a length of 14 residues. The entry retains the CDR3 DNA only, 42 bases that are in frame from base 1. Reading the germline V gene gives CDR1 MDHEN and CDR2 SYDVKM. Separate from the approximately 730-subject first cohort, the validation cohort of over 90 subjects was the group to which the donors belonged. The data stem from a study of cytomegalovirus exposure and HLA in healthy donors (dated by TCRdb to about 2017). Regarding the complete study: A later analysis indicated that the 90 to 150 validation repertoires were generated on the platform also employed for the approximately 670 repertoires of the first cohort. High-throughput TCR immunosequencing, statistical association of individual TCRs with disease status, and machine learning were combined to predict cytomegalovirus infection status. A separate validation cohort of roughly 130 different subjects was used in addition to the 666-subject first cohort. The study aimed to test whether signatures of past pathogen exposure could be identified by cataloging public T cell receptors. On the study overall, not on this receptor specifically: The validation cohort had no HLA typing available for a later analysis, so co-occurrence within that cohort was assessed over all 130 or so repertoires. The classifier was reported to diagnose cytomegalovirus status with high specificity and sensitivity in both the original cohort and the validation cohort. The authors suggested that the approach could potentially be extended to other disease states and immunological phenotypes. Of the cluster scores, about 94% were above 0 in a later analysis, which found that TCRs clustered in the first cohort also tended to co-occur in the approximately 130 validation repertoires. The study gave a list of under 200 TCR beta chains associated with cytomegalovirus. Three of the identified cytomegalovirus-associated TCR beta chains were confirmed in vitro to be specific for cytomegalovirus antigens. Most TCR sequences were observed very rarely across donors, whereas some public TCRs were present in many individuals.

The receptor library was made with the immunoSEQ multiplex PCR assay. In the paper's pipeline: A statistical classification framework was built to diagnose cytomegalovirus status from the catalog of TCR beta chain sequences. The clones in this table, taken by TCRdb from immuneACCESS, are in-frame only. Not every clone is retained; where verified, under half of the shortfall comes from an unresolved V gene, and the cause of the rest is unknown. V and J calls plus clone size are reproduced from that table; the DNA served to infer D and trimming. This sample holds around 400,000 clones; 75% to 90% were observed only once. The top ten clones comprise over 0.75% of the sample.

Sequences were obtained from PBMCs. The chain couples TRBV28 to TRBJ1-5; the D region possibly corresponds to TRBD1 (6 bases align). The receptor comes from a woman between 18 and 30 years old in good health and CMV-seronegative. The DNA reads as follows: TGTGCCAGCAGTCCACAGGGTTCGGTTCAGCCCCAGCATTTT. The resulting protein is CASSPQGSVQPQHF.